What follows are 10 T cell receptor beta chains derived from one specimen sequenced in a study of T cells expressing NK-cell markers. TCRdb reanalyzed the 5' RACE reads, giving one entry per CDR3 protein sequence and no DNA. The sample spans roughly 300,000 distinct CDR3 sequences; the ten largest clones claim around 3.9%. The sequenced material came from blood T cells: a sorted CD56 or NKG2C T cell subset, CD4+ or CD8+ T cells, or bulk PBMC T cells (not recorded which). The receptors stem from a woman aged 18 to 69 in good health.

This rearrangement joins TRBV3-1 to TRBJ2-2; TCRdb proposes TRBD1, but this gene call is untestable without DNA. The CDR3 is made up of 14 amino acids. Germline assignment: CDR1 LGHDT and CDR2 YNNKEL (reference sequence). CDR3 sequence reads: CASSPPEGTGELFF. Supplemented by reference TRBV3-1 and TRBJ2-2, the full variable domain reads DTAVSQTPKYLVTQMGNDKSIKCEQNLGHDTMYWYKQDSKKFLKIMFSYNNKELIINETVPNRFSPKSPDKAHLNLHINSLELGDSAVYFCASSPPEGTGELFFGEGSRLTVL.

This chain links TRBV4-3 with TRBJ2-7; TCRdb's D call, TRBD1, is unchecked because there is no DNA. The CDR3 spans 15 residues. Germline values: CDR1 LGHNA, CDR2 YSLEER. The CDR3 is CASSQGEQGRYEQYF.

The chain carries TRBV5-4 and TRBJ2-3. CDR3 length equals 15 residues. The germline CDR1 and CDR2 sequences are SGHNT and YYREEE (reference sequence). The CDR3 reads CASSLETRRSDTQYF.

The CDR3 loop reads CASSHWRPGQPQHF. This chain uses TRBV7-2 with TRBJ1-5; the TRBD1 assignment by TCRdb is unverifiable without DNA. Germline CDR1 is SGHTA and CDR2 is FQGNSA. This CDR3 has 14 residues.

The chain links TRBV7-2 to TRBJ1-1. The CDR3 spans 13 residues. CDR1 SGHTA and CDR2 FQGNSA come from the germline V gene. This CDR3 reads CASSLSPGEAIVF.

Here the CDR3 reads CASSFDRGVDPLHF. The chain recombines TRBV7-2 with TRBJ1-6; without DNA, the TCRdb call of TRBD1 cannot be checked. The CDR3 extends over 14 amino acids. Germline V lookup: CDR1 SGHTA, CDR2 FQGNSA.

CDR3 amino acids: CASSLSPSRGRAGDEQFF. This rearrangement joins TRBV6-2 or TRBV6-3 to TRBJ2-1; the TCRdb D gene call, TRBD2, has no DNA to confirm it. The CDR3 sequence is 18 residues long. The germline CDR1 and CDR2 sequences are MNHEY and SVGEGT.

The CDR3: CSVAAGDEQFF. The chain combines TRBV29-1 with TRBJ2-1; absent DNA, TCRdb's TRBD1 call cannot be checked. There are 11 residues in the CDR3. Germline V gene lookup returns CDR1 SQVTM and CDR2 ANQGSEA.

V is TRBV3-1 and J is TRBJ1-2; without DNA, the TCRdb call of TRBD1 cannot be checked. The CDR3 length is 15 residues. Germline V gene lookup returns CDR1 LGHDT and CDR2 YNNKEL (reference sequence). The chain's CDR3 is CASSQDLAGAGGYTF.

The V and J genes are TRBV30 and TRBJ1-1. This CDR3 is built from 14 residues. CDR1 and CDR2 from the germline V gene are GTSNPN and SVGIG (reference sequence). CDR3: CAWNHLTGGVEAFF. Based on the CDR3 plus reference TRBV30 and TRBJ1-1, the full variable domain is SQTIHQWPATLVQPVGSPLSLECTVEGTSNPNLYWYRQAAGRGLQLLFYSVGIGQISSEVPQNLSASRPQDRQFILSSKKLLLSDSGFYLCAWNHLTGGVEAFFGQGTRLTVV.